This note documents a single T cell receptor beta chain sequence. Its antigen specificity is not known. Per-base qualities were not stored, and no clone one base away is much larger. The CDR3, from cysteine to phenylalanine, totals 14 residues. Only the CDR3 DNA is retained, 42 bases long and in frame from the first base. V is cut by 0 bases and J by 5 bases, and the space between the germline ends is 10 bases. Taken from the germline V gene (reference sequence), the CDR1 and CDR2 loops are MNHNY and SVGAGI. This entry comes from a study of blood T cell repertoires in COVID-19 (dated by TCRdb to the early 2020s). With respect to the entire study: Samples covering the acute and convalescent phases of COVID-19 were provided by collaborators in the United States, Italy and Spain. The prospective study material was composed of cDNA or gDNA derived from T cells, B-cell-depleted T cells, or PBMCs. The dataset comprised deeply sampled blood TCRbeta repertoires from subjects exposed to, actively infected with, or recovered from COVID-19. The repertoires were released in a freely available public database meant as a resource for research on the immune response to SARS-CoV-2. The samples were drawn from the first 160 participants of the ongoing ImmuneRACE study and from more than 1,000 subjects provided by 6 global collaborators. The sample metadata nearly always contained a de-identified subject ID, COVID-19 status, age in years and sex. Where available, HLA class I and class II types were obtained from metadata supplied by the sample provider rather than from assay-based typing.

Results and caveats for the whole study, not just this receptor: How much clinical and demographic metadata was included differed by source and by participant, and the metadata was provided uncurated.

Participants in the prospective study were enrolled through a virtual design, were aged about 18 to 100 years, and lived in under 25 United States geographic areas. Cohort assignment in the prospective study relied on participant-reported clinical history from a screening survey and a study questionnaire. In the prospective study, whole blood, serum and a nasopharyngeal or oropharyngeal swab were collected from each participant by mobile phlebotomists. Prospective study participants could optionally give additional blood draws and questionnaires over an approximately 2-month period. Blood samples from the prospective study were shipped frozen or at room temperature prior to DNA extraction. TCRbeta CDR3 regions were amplified from genomic DNA by means of the immunoSEQ Assay, a bias-controlled multiplex PCR. The authors processed their data as follows. The number of nucleated cells in each sample was estimated from the amplification of reference gene primers within the assay. Sequence reads were collapsed and filtered to measure the absolute abundance of every unique TCRbeta CDR3 rearrangement. Productive Simpson clonality was computed per sample as the square root of Simpson's diversity index over productive rearrangements. In TCRdb, the immuneACCESS table is reduced to in-frame sequences with V and J assigned. These tables do not hold every clone; where another copy was compared, an unresolved V gene accounts for under half, and the others remain unexplained. D and trimming come from the DNA, and the V and J calls and clone size come from that table. In all, the sample holds some 250,000 clones, and approximately 84% of those were seen once. The top ten clonotypes cover roughly 3.3% of the sample.

The TCR comes from a woman aged 40-49 years with acute COVID-19. The chain was built from TRBV6-6 and TRBJ2-5, with the D gene call left open. The material sequenced was PBMCs or T cells enriched from blood (not recorded which). The CDR3 protein is CASSYSIFGETQYF. The nucleotide sequence reads as follows: TGTGCCAGCAGTTACTCGATCTTCGGGGAGACCCAGTACTTC.